The entry below gives a single T cell receptor (beta chain) sequence along with its context. Its antigen is undetermined. The PCR made use of 60 Vbeta and 13 Jbeta primers. Profiling relied on immunoSEQ multiplex PCR, and the TCRdb table lists in-frame clones only, not all of them. This repertoire shows roughly 140,000 clones, over 70% found once; its top ten account for just over 4.5%. This sample is drawn from a study of cytomegalovirus exposure and HLA in healthy donors. Notes on the study in general: In vitro testing confirmed a few CMV-associated chains as specific for CMV antigens. Most TCR sequences proved rare, with some public TCRs found in many donors.

This CDR3 has 15 amino acids. Trimming shortened V by 0 bases and J by 0 bases, and 8 bases separated the two germline ends. Germline values: CDR1 SGDLS, CDR2 YYNGEE. The sequenced sample consisted of PBMCs. This sequence joins TRBV9 and TRBJ2-3; no clear D. This clonotype was sampled from a man aged 35 to 55 in good health and CMV-seronegative. The CDR3 here is CASSVAAGSTDTQYF. The CDR3 DNA follows: TGTGCCAGCAGCGTAGCGGCAGGAAGCACAGATACGCAGTATTTT. Complete variable domain (other parts from reference TRBV9 and TRBJ2-3): DSGVTQTPKHLITATGQRVTLRCSPRSGDLSVYWYQQSLDQGLQFLIQYYNGEERAKGNILERFSAQQFPDLHSELNLSSLELGDSALYFCASSVAAGSTDTQYFGPGTRLTVL.